This entry lists 29 T cell receptor beta chains sequenced from one sample in a study of response to subunit inactivated influenza vaccine. TCRdb redid the calling of the RT-PCR reads with MiXCR, one entry per CDR3 protein. The sample includes about 520,000 distinct CDR3 sequences, roughly 27% seen only once; the top ten take 1.9%. Sequenced material: CD4+ T cells sorted from PBMCs, taken roughly 5 days after vaccination. These receptor sequences come from a man aged 45-65 years who received an inactivated influenza vaccine.

The J gene is TRBJ2-1, the V gene TRBV20-1; D not certain. The CDR3 has 13 residues. Trimming pared 1 base from V and 10 bases from J, leaving 14 bases between. The germline V gene encodes CDR1 DFQATT and CDR2 SNEGSKA (reference sequence). The CDR3 coding sequence is TGCAGTGCTAGAGCCCTTAGGGATGGGGAGCAGTTCTTC. This encodes CSARALRDGEQFF.

CDR3 amino acids: CASSLTQGGEQFF. The CDR3 DNA is TGTGCCAGCAGCTTAACCCAGGGGGGGGAGCAGTTCTTC. The gene calls are TRBV7-3 and TRBJ2-1; D tentatively fits TRBD1 or TRBD2 (7 bases each). V was shortened by 0 bases and J by 10 bases, with 10 bases between the two germline ends. Germline lookup yields CDR1 SGHTA and CDR2 FQGTGA. CDR3 length: 13 residues.

J is TRBJ1-1 and V is TRBV28; D unclear. In germline, CDR1 is MDHEN, CDR2 SYDVKM. The CDR3 loop spans 12 amino acids. Trimming took off 8 bases at V and 0 bases at J, with 7 bases between the two ends. This CDR3 is CASWTMNTEAFF. The DNA of the CDR3 is TGTGCCAGCTGGACGATGAACACTGAAGCTTTCTTT. Together with reference TRBV28 and TRBJ1-1, the CDR3 gives the full variable domain: DVKVTQSSRYLVKRTGEKVFLECVQDMDHENMFWYRQDPGLGLRLIYFSYDVKMKEKGDIPEGYSVSREKKERFSLILESASTNQTSMYLCASWTMNTEAFFGQGTRLTVV.

V and J are TRBV20-1 and TRBJ2-1; 10 positions agree with TRBD2. The V gene's germline CDR1 is DFQATT and CDR2 SNEGSKA (reference sequence). The CDR3 loop spans 14 amino acids. V was pared by 1 base and J by 9 bases, with 6 bases of the junction left unmatched. The CDR3 DNA sequence: TGCAGTGCTAGAGTCGCTAGCGGGAGTCCTGAGCAGTTCTTC. Its translation: CSARVASGSPEQFF.

This clonotype was detected ten times or more. The CDR3 DNA sequence: TGTGCCAGCAAGACCCTGAGCTCCTACAATGAGCAGTTCTTC. The encoded protein is CASKTLSSYNEQFF. The chain links TRBV6-2 or TRBV6-3 to TRBJ2-1; D gene unclear. Per the germline V gene, CDR1 is MNHEY and CDR2 is SVGEGT. The CDR3 spans 14 residues. V was cut by 7 bases and J by 0 bases, with 10 bases left in between.

The chain is built from TRBV12-3 or TRBV12-4 and TRBJ2-6; no reliable D call. CDR3 length: 17 residues. Trimming took off 5 bases at V and 0 bases at J, with 14 bases between the two ends. The CDR3 spells CASSPAQFSSGANVLTF. CDR3 coding DNA: TGTGCCAGCAGTCCGGCTCAATTTAGCTCTGGGGCCAACGTCCTGACTTTC.

This clonotype was seen only a few times. The chain joins TRBV10-3 to TRBJ1-2; 7 bases align to TRBD1. This CDR3 has 14 residues. The V segment lost 6 bases and the J segment 2 bases; nucleotides outside the gene matches: 6. Germline V gives CDR1 ENHRY, CDR2 SYGVKD. As DNA, the CDR3 is TGTGCCATCAGCGTGGGACAGCAGAACTATGGCTACACCTTC. Translating gives CAISVGQQNYGYTF.

This clonotype was seen more than once but under ten times. The V gene is TRBV4-1, the J gene TRBJ2-7; a weak D match, TRBD2 (5 bases). Germline V gene sequence: CDR1 MGHRA, CDR2 YSYEKL. V was shortened by 0 bases and J by 11 bases, with 11 bases between the two germline ends. This CDR3 is 12 amino acids long. The CDR3 nucleotides read TGCGCCAGCAGCCAAGATGGCGGGTGGAAGTACTTC. Protein sequence: CASSQDGGWKYF.

This chain connects TRBV11-1 to TRBJ2-6; 8 bases are shared with TRBD1. There are 19 residues in the CDR3. In germline, CDR1 is SGHAT, CDR2 FQDESV (reference sequence). With 2 bases clipped from V and 0 bases from J, the junction kept 9 bases outside the gene matches. The CDR3 region has the DNA TGTGCCAGCAGCTTATGGACAGGGATTGGCCTCTCTGGGGCCAACGTCCTGACTTTC. Translating gives CASSLWTGIGLSGANVLTF.

The sample holds a few counts of this clonotype. In nucleotides, the CDR3 is TGCAGTGCTAGGGTACTAGCGGGGCTTTTCAACGAGCAGTACTTC. Its translation: CSARVLAGLFNEQYF. V is TRBV20-1 and J is TRBJ2-7, with 10 bases that match TRBD2. The germline gives CDR1 DFQATT, CDR2 SNEGSKA (reference sequence). V shed 3 bases, J shed 5 bases, and the junction held 10 bases outside the gene matches. This CDR3 contains 15 residues.

The rearrangement joins TRBV5-1 to TRBJ2-7, with D possibly matching TRBD2 (7 bases). The CDR3 contains 15 residues. Germline V gene lookup returns CDR1 SGHRS and CDR2 YFSETQ. The germline V and J ends were trimmed by 0 bases and 5 bases, with 15 bases remaining between them. CDR3 loop: CASSLGGGGVNEQYF. The CDR3 DNA follows: TGCGCCAGCAGCTTGGGAGGGGGAGGGGTCAACGAGCAGTACTTC.

This clonotype has more than one count but fewer than ten. The genes are TRBV20-1 and TRBJ2-7; 9 bases line up with TRBD1. CDR3 size: 14 residues. V shed 4 bases, J shed 6 bases, and the junction held 10 bases outside the gene matches. Germline CDR1 reads DFQATT; CDR2 reads SNEGSKA (reference sequence). The CDR3 spells CSATFGTGTGEQYF. CDR3 sequence (DNA): TGCAGTGCTACGTTCGGGACAGGGACTGGCGAGCAGTACTTC.

J is TRBJ2-7 and V is TRBV5-1; D unclear. The V end was cut by 2 bases, the J end by 0 bases, with 9 bases between. The CDR3 spans 14 residues. Germline V gives CDR1 SGHRS, CDR2 YFSETQ. The CDR3: CASSLQTYSYEQYF. The CDR3 coding sequence is TGCGCCAGCAGCTTACAAACCTACTCCTACGAGCAGTACTTC. Looking up the rest from reference TRBV5-1 and TRBJ2-7 gives the full variable domain: KAGVTQTPRYLIKTRGQQVTLSCSPISGHRSVSWYQQTPGQGLQFLFEYFSETQRNKGNFPGRFSGRQFSNSRSEMNVSTLELGDSALYLCASSLQTYSYEQYFGPGTRLTVT.

Here the CDR3 DNA reads TGCAGCGTCTCTCCGCAGTTTAACTATGGCTACACCTTC. Translating it yields CSVSPQFNYGYTF. The gene calls are TRBV29-1 and TRBJ1-2; D ambiguous. CDR3 length: 13 amino acids. V was trimmed by 6 bases and J by 1 base, leaving 12 bases between them. Germline CDR1 and CDR2: SQVTM and ANQGSEA.

This clonotype was found a few times. The chain recombines TRBV28 with TRBJ1-3, with unresolved D. V dropped 6 bases and J dropped 2 bases, with 5 bases sitting between them. Germline lookup yields CDR1 MDHEN and CDR2 SYDVKM. CDR3 length: 12 amino acids. For the CDR3, the DNA is TGTGCCAGCAGACTGCCTGGAAACACCATATATTTT. Translation gives CASRLPGNTIYF.

This clonotype was recorded a few times. This sequence joins TRBV5-1 and TRBJ2-5; D is possibly TRBD1 (5 bases). This CDR3 is 18 amino acids long. Germline V gene sequence: CDR1 SGHRS, CDR2 YFSETQ. Trimming took off 2 bases at V and 2 bases at J, with 22 bases between the two ends. CDR3 sequence reads: CASSFGQGLLLKQETQYF. The CDR3 DNA is TGCGCCAGCAGCTTTGGGCAGGGCCTCCTTCTTAAGCAAGAGACCCAGTACTTC.

This clonotype was seen once. The rearrangement uses TRBV28 and TRBJ2-1, with TRBD2 matching over 9 bases. V gave up 3 bases and J gave up 4 bases; unmatched junction bases: 7. Looked up from germline, CDR1 is MDHEN and CDR2 is SYDVKM. This CDR3 has 16 amino acids. For the CDR3, the DNA is TGTGCCAGCAGTTTTGGGGGACTAGCCCCTTACAATGAGCAGTTCTTC. It is translated as CASSFGGLAPYNEQFF.

This chain joins TRBV6-2 or TRBV6-3 and TRBJ2-2; D is possibly TRBD2 (5 bases). This CDR3 has 19 amino acids. Deletions cut 2 bases from V and 0 bases from J, with 19 bases between. CDR1 MNHEY and CDR2 SVGEGT come from the germline V gene. CDR3: CASSYPPHLSGTNTGELFF. The CDR3 DNA follows: TGTGCCAGCAGTTACCCCCCCCACTTGTCGGGGACGAACACCGGGGAGCTGTTTTTT.

Regarding this clonotype: One end of the junction fails to match germline, which may point to a read error. The V call is TRBV20-1, the J call TRBJ2-1; TRBD2 agrees at 7 bases. CDR1 and CDR2 (germline): DFQATT, SNEGSKA (reference sequence). The CDR3 is 16 residues long. As DNA, the CDR3 is TGCTGTGCTAGAGACCCCGGGACTAACACCTACAATGAGCAGTTCTTC. Amino acid sequence: CCARDPGTNTYNEQFF.

V and J are TRBV6-1 and TRBJ2-1; 10 bases map to TRBD2. The CDR3 is 16 residues long. The V segment lost 5 bases and the J segment 7 bases; nucleotides outside the gene matches: 11. Germline CDR1 reads MNHNS; CDR2 reads SASEGT. This CDR3 reads CASSLTSGDTGNEQFF. The CDR3 DNA is TGTGCCAGCAGTCTCACTAGCGGGGATACGGGAAATGAGCAGTTCTTC.

The chain has TRBV7-9 and TRBJ2-5; D is perhaps TRBD1 (5 bases). Trimming took off 3 bases at V and 3 bases at J, with 20 bases between the two ends. CDR3 length: 17 amino acids. In germline, CDR1 is SEHNR, CDR2 FQNEAQ (reference sequence). CDR3 residues: CASSFSLTGLRKETQYF. CDR3 sequence (DNA): TGTGCCAGCAGCTTTTCCCTCACAGGTCTACGGAAAGAGACCCAGTACTTC.

V usage is TRBV4-2 and J usage is TRBJ2-5; tentatively, D is TRBD2 (6 bases). Looked up from germline, CDR1 is LGHNA and CDR2 is YNFKEQ. V gave up 4 bases and J gave up 5 bases, with 17 bases separating them. The CDR3 is 15 residues long. CDR3 amino acids: CASSLSDGSDETQYF. The DNA for the CDR3 is TGTGCCAGCAGCCTCTCTGACGGGAGCGACGAGACCCAGTACTTC.

The chain joins TRBV10-2 to TRBJ2-3; 11 positions match TRBD2. CDR1 is WSHSY and CDR2 is SAAADI in the germline V gene. Trimming cost V 4 bases and J 2 bases; bases outside gene matches: 23. CDR3 length: 22 amino acids. The chain's CDR3 is CASSGVAGGPGESFIFTDTQYF. The CDR3 region has the DNA TGCGCCAGCAGTGGGGTAGCGGGGGGGCCAGGGGAGAGTTTTATCTTCACAGATACGCAGTATTTT.

DNA for the CDR3: TGTGCCAGCAGCACGCGACTAGCGGGGGGGCGTCGGGATACGCAGTATTTT. Its protein product is CASSTRLAGGRRDTQYF. V usage is TRBV7-8 and J usage is TRBJ2-3, with 14 bases matching TRBD2. Germline V gene sequence: CDR1 SGHVS, CDR2 FQNEAQ. This CDR3 has 17 residues. The V gene end was trimmed by 5 bases and the J gene end by 6 bases; junction bases not matched to a gene: 10.

The J gene is TRBJ2-7, the V gene TRBV28; the D is unclear. Trimming removed 4 bases at V and 4 bases at J, with 14 bases between. The germline CDR1 and CDR2 sequences are MDHEN and SYDVKM. CDR3 length: 14 residues. This CDR3 reads CASSSFQTLYEQYF. CDR3 coding DNA: TGTGCCAGCAGTTCATTCCAAACTCTGTACGAGCAGTACTTC.

The J gene is TRBJ2-3, the V gene TRBV5-1; D perhaps matches TRBD2 (5 bases). V was cut by 2 bases and J by 0 bases, with 10 bases left in between. The CDR3 sequence is 15 residues long. From germline, CDR1 is SGHRS and CDR2 YFSETQ. As DNA, the CDR3 is TGCGCCAGCAGCTTCGGGATTTCTAGCACAGATACGCAGTATTTT. This sequence encodes CASSFGISSTDTQYF.

In its sample, this clonotype was seen a few times. This chain joins TRBV20-1 and TRBJ1-1; TRBD1 matches 7 bases. The CDR3 spans 14 residues. Germline V lookup: CDR1 DFQATT, CDR2 SNEGSKA (reference sequence). Trimming cost V 1 base and J 1 base; bases outside gene matches: 3. CDR3 region: CSARVGQTNTEAFF. The CDR3 bases are TGCAGTGCTAGAGTGGGACAGACGAACACTGAAGCTTTCTTT.

The chain carries TRBV5-1 and TRBJ2-1, with TRBD2 as a possible D gene (5 bases). Germline CDR1 reads SGHRS; CDR2 reads YFSETQ. CDR3 size: 14 residues. The V end lost 5 bases, the J end lost 5 bases, and 14 bases lay between the germline ends. The CDR3, as DNA: TGCGCCAGCAGTTATGGGCGGAGGAACAATGAGCAGTTCTTC. Its protein is CASSYGRRNNEQFF.

The CDR3 region is CASSQQIDVGRETQYF. For the CDR3, the DNA is TGCGCCAGCAGCCAGCAAATTGACGTCGGTAGGGAGACCCAGTACTTC. This sequence joins TRBV4-1 and TRBJ2-5; D call uncertain. Germline values: CDR1 MGHRA, CDR2 YSYEKL. This CDR3 spans 16 amino acids. V gave up 3 bases and J gave up 5 bases, with 19 bases separating them.